The T cell receptor (beta chain) under discussion was sequenced for a study of shared clonotypes between healthy human individuals. In the study overall: The study used three CD4 naive, three CD4 memory, two CD8 naive and one CD8 memory plate per donor. Overall study results and limits: The sole specimen, blood, was sampled, and tissue repertoires likely differ. Read depth was anticipated to influence clonotype sharing among donors.

It was 200 to 250 ng DNA, approximately 28,000 T cell genomes, that sorted-subset replicate PCRs used. Method: immunoSEQ multiplex PCR; TCRdb's copy keeps in-frame clones and lacks some. The sample lists approximately 1,500,000 clones, 98% seen once, with about 0.45% in the top ten. Notes on this clone: The antigen is unknown.

CDR1 is SGDLS and CDR2 is YYNGEE in the germline V gene. CDR3 size: 14 residues. Trimming left V 4 bases short and J 4 bases short, with 14 bases between. The J gene is TRBJ1-2, the V gene TRBV9; no firm D call. The sample consisted of naive CD4+ T cells sorted from blood. Subset reported: CD45RA+ positively selected. This sequence originates from a man aged 25 to 40 in good health. The CDR3 DNA reads TGTGCCAGCAGCCCCCGGGCGGATGTCTATGGCTACACCTTC. It yields the protein CASSPRADVYGYTF.